Listed below are T cell receptor beta chains from one sample, sequenced in a study of cytomegalovirus exposure and HLA in healthy donors. Assay: immunoSEQ multiplex PCR; the TCRdb copy retains only in-frame clones and omits some. The sample shows approximately 160,000 clones, roughly 90% of them seen only once. Sequenced input: PBMCs. The receptors stem from a woman aged 25-40 years in good health and CMV-seronegative. Both conserved end residues are part of each CDR3. D genes are given only for firm matches. Size is stated for part of the rows, as once, few or many counts, or as a class when the clone is expanded.

TRBV5-1	NA	TRBD1	TRBJ1-1	CASSLVEGAGEAFF	TGCGCCAGCAGCTTGGTAGAGGGGGCGGGAGAAGCTTTCTTT
TRBV27	NA	TRBD1	TRBJ1-2	CASSLISPTGGGHGYTF	TGTGCCAGCAGTTTAATTAGCCCAACAGGGGGCGGCCATGGCTACACCTTC
TRBV6-5	once	NA	TRBJ1-5	CASSRGGADQPQHF	TGTGCCAGCAGCCGCGGGGGCGCGGATCAGCCCCAGCATTTT
TRBV28	NA	NA	TRBJ2-7	CASSFQGVYEQYF	TGTGCCAGCAGTTTTCAAGGGGTCTACGAGCAGTACTTC
TRBV6-6	NA	TRBD2	TRBJ2-7	CASSAGGQGEQYF	TGTGCCAGCAGCGCGGGGGGCCAAGGGGAGCAGTACTTC
TRBV6-6	NA	NA	TRBJ1-4	CASSWGTTNEKLFF	TGTGCCAGCAGTTGGGGAACAACTAATGAAAAACTGTTTTTT
TRBV19	NA	NA	TRBJ1-1	CASSIPSMGTEAFF	TGTGCCAGTAGTATTCCGTCAATGGGGACTGAAGCTTTCTTT
TRBV19	NA	NA	TRBJ1-1	CASSGLHPGFGKNTEAFF	TGTGCCAGTAGTGGGCTCCATCCAGGGTTCGGGAAGAACACTGAAGCTTTCTTT
TRBV14	NA	TRBD1	TRBJ1-1	CASSQDRRRQGYTEAFF	TGTGCCAGCAGCCAAGATAGGCGGAGACAGGGCTACACTGAAGCTTTCTTT
TRBV11-2	few	NA	TRBJ2-1	CASSPIPQSYNEQFF	TGTGCCAGCAGCCCCATCCCACAGTCGTACAATGAGCAGTTCTTC
TRBV14	NA	TRBD2	TRBJ2-1	CASSHSGGYNEQFF	TGTGCCAGCAGCCATAGCGGGGGGTACAATGAGCAGTTCTTC
TRBV2	few	NA	TRBJ1-2	CASNGDGNYGYTF	TGTGCCAGCAATGGGGACGGGAACTATGGCTACACCTTC
TRBV28	NA	NA	TRBJ2-7	CASSRLDGSYEQYF	TGTGCCAGCAGCCGCCTAGACGGATCCTACGAGCAGTACTTC
TRBV25-1	NA	NA	TRBJ1-1	CASGPTEMNTEAFF	TGTGCCAGCGGACCGACAGAAATGAACACTGAAGCTTTCTTT
TRBV28	NA	TRBD2	TRBJ2-3	CASSLGGRITDTQYF	TGTGCCAGCAGTTTGGGCGGGAGAATCACAGATACGCAGTATTTT
TRBV4-3	NA	TRBD2	TRBJ2-5	CASSQDFGGGETQYF	TGCGCCAGCAGCCAAGATTTCGGGGGAGGGGAGACCCAGTACTTC
TRBV7-3	NA	NA	TRBJ2-3	CASSLTRLTDTQYF	TGTGCCAGCAGCTTAACCCGACTGACTGATACGCAGTATTTT
TRBV9	NA	NA	TRBJ2-1	CASSNGGKSYNEQFF	TGTGCCAGCAGCAATGGGGGGAAGTCCTACAATGAGCAGTTCTTC
TRBV10-3	NA	NA	TRBJ1-3	CAMGNTIYF	TGTGCCATGGGAAACACCATATATTTT
TRBV9	few	TRBD1	TRBJ2-7	CASSVGQGGYEQYF	TGTGCCAGCAGCGTGGGACAGGGGGGCTACGAGCAGTACTTC
TRBV4-3	NA	TRBD2	TRBJ2-5	CASSQEADIAGYQETQYF	TGCGCCAGCAGCCAAGAGGCGGATATAGCGGGGTACCAAGAGACCCAGTACTTC
TRBV2	NA	TRBD1	TRBJ2-5	CASSAGQSYQETQYF	TGTGCCAGCAGTGCGGGACAGTCGTACCAAGAGACCCAGTACTTC
TRBV29-1	NA	TRBD1	TRBJ1-5	CSVGVTGGGQPQHF	TGCAGCGTTGGCGTAACAGGGGGGGGACAGCCCCAGCATTTT
TRBV5-1	NA	TRBD2	TRBJ2-2	CASSPLAGGPGELFF	TGCGCCAGCAGCCCTCTAGCGGGAGGGCCCGGGGAGCTGTTTTTT
TRBV4-2	NA	NA	TRBJ2-7	CASSLRVVGGSGEQYF	TGTGCCAGCAGCCTCCGAGTCGTTGGAGGATCTGGGGAGCAGTACTTC
TRBV7-2	NA	TRBD1	TRBJ2-7	CASSGDRDRVIEQYF	TGTGCCAGCAGCGGAGACCGGGACAGGGTAATCGAGCAGTACTTC
TRBV2	NA	NA	TRBJ2-7	CASSDVQTGSDLYEQYF	TGTGCCAGCAGTGACGTCCAGACAGGCTCTGACCTCTACGAGCAGTACTTC
TRBV5-6	NA	NA	TRBJ2-1	CASSFGGNEQFF	TGTGCCAGCAGCTTCGGCGGCAATGAGCAGTTCTTC
TRBV6-1	once	TRBD1	TRBJ2-7	CASSEAPDRGFEQYF	TGTGCCAGCAGTGAGGCACCAGACAGGGGGTTCGAGCAGTACTTC
TRBV6-1	NA	NA	TRBJ2-5	CASSDFDRTSGRTQYF	TGTGCCAGCAGTGATTTCGACAGGACAAGTGGACGGACCCAGTACTTC